Shown below are 30 T cell receptor beta chains from a single sample sequenced in a study of T cells in Graves' hyperthyroidism and ophthalmopathy. Amplification of TCR beta CDR3 regions used RNA as the template. The study used the HTBI primer set for a first-round RT-PCR of the TCR CDR3. TCRdb re-derived calls from the multiplex PCR reads in MiXCR, one entry per CDR3 protein. The sample yields about 690,000 distinct CDR3 sequences, roughly a sixth seen once. Sequences were obtained from blood. Receptor source: a middle-aged man with Graves' hyperthyroidism.

The rearrangement uses TRBV10-2 and TRBJ2-7; 11 bases match TRBD2. The germline CDR1 and CDR2 sequences are WSHSY and SAAADI. This CDR3 region has 14 residues. V trimming: 7 bases; J trimming: 4 bases; junction bases outside the gene matches: 6. The chain's CDR3 is CASKGGLAVYEQYF. CDR3 DNA: TGCGCCAGCAAGGGGGGACTAGCGGTTTACGAGCAGTACTTC.

This clonotype was counted many times. V usage is TRBV24-1 and J usage is TRBJ1-2, with D unclear. This CDR3 contains 12 residues. Germline-derived CDR1 and CDR2 are KGHDR and SFDVKD. Trimming removed 3 bases from V and 4 bases from J, with 5 bases in between. The CDR3 protein is CATSDNSYGYTF. In DNA, the CDR3 is TGTGCCACCAGTGATAACAGCTATGGCTACACCTTC.

This clonotype occurred many times. V and J are TRBV27 and TRBJ2-1, with TRBD2 identical over 12 bases. Trimming took 1 base from V and 5 from J; bases not matched to a gene: 3. CDR3 length: 16 amino acids. CDR1 and CDR2 (germline): MNHEY, SMNVEV (reference sequence). In DNA, the CDR3 is TGTGCCAGCAGTTTATGGGGACTAGCGGGTCACAATGAGCAGTTCTTC. Translating it yields CASSLWGLAGHNEQFF.

This clonotype turned up a few times. The rearrangement joins TRBV7-9 to TRBJ2-7; D remains unclear. The CDR3 runs 13 residues. The germline CDR1 and CDR2 sequences are SEHNR and FQNEAQ (reference sequence). V was trimmed by 5 bases and J by 7 bases, leaving 15 bases between them. The CDR3 spells CASSPPVGLEQYF. The CDR3 nucleotides read TGTGCCAGCAGCCCCCCCGTCGGTCTGGAGCAGTACTTC.

J is TRBJ2-7 and V is TRBV2; 7 nucleotides agree with TRBD1. The ends lost 6 bases at V and 6 bases at J; junction bases unmatched: 5. The CDR3 extends over 12 amino acids. Germline CDR1 SNHLY, CDR2 FYNNEI. For the CDR3, the DNA is TGTGCCAGCAGGGGGGACAGTTTCGAGCAGTACTTC. Its translation is CASRGDSFEQYF.

This clonotype was seen repeatedly, ten times or more. The chain links TRBV5-1 to TRBJ1-2, with 8 bases that match TRBD1. The length of the CDR3 is 14 residues. Trimming at V came to 3 bases and at J to 4 bases, leaving 5 bases not matched to a gene. The germline CDR1 and CDR2 sequences are SGHRS and YFSETQ. The CDR3 loop reads CASSWTGQGYGYTF. CDR3 in DNA: TGCGCCAGCAGCTGGACCGGACAGGGCTATGGCTACACCTTC.

The chain joins TRBV28 to TRBJ1-5, with a weak D call TRBD1 (5 bases). The V gene's germline CDR1 is MDHEN and CDR2 SYDVKM. Trimming removed 6 bases at V and 7 bases at J, with 19 bases between. This CDR3 has 15 amino acids. The CDR3 is CASRAVGRRAQPQHF. The CDR3, as DNA: TGTGCCAGCAGGGCGGTGGGACGGCGTGCCCAGCCCCAGCATTTT. Filled out from reference TRBV28 and TRBJ1-5, the complete variable domain reads DVKVTQSSRYLVKRTGEKVFLECVQDMDHENMFWYRQDPGLGLRLIYFSYDVKMKEKGDIPEGYSVSREKKERFSLILESASTNQTSMYLCASRAVGRRAQPQHFGDGTRLSIL.

This clonotype showed up many times. J is TRBJ2-7 and V is TRBV20-1; 11 bases line up with TRBD2. The germline CDR1 and CDR2 sequences are DFQATT and SNEGSKA (reference sequence). The V gene end was trimmed by 2 bases and the J gene end by 2 bases; junction bases not matched to a gene: 2. The CDR3 sequence is 14 residues long. For the CDR3, the DNA is TGCAGTGCTAGATTAGCGGGAGGGACCTACGAGCAGTACTTC. Protein: CSARLAGGTYEQYF.

The V gene is TRBV24-1, the J gene TRBJ2-1; the D gene is possibly TRBD1 (6 bases). The CDR3 consists of 13 residues. CDR1 KGHDR and CDR2 SFDVKD come from the germline V gene. The V gene lost 5 bases and the J gene lost 9 bases, with 13 bases spanning the gap. CDR3 nucleotides: TGTGCCACCAGTGGACCACAGGGTACTGAGCAGTTCTTC. Translating gives CATSGPQGTEQFF.

The chain has TRBV19 and TRBJ2-1; the match to TRBD2 covers 11 bases. The CDR3 runs 17 residues. Germline V gene sequence: CDR1 LNHDA, CDR2 SQIVND (reference sequence). The V segment lost 2 bases and the J segment 3 bases; nucleotides outside the gene matches: 6. CDR3 DNA: TGTGCCAGTAGTATACTAGCGGGAGGTCCACTCTACAATGAGCAGTTCTTC. Translation gives CASSILAGGPLYNEQFF.

At least ten counts were recorded for this clonotype. A junction end diverges from the germline sequence, so it may reflect a read error. The V and J genes are TRBV29-1 and TRBJ2-1; TRBD2 matches 15 bases. CDR1 and CDR2 (germline): SQVTM, ANQGSEA. This CDR3 has 16 residues. DNA for the CDR3: TGCAGCGTCGAAGGACTAGCGGGAGGGGATTATAATGAGCAGTTCTTC. This gives the protein CSVEGLAGGDYNEQFF.

This clonotype has a handful of counts. The chain links TRBV12-3 or TRBV12-4 to TRBJ2-1; 8 bases map to TRBD1. The V segment lost 6 bases and the J segment 5 bases; nucleotides outside the gene matches: 3. The length of the CDR3 is 13 residues. The CDR3 DNA sequence: TGTGCCAGCAGGTCGACAGGGGACAATGAGCAGTTCTTC. Encoded protein: CASRSTGDNEQFF.

At least ten counts were recorded for this clonotype. The J gene is TRBJ1-2, the V gene TRBV2, with D possibly being TRBD1 (6 bases). V was pared by 4 bases and J by 4 bases, with 10 bases between. Germline CDR1 and CDR2: SNHLY and FYNNEI. This CDR3 spans 13 amino acids. CDR3 coding DNA: TGTGCCAGCAGTGGCGAGGGGGGCTATGGCTACACCTTC. This encodes CASSGEGGYGYTF. The full variable domain, rest sourced from reference TRBV2 and TRBJ1-2, is EPEVTQTPSHQVTQMGQEVILRCVPISNHLYFYWYRQILGQKVEFLVSFYNNEISEKSEIFDDQFSVERPDGSNFTLKIRSTKLEDSAMYFCASSGEGGYGYTFGSGTRLTVV.

The V and J genes are TRBV7-9 and TRBJ1-2, with TRBD1 matching 11 bases. V dropped 7 bases and J dropped 7; count of bases not matched to a gene: 8. This CDR3 has 14 residues. Germline V gene data show CDR1 as SEHNR and CDR2 as FQNEAQ (reference sequence). This CDR3 reads CASNKDRGHGGYTF. As DNA, the CDR3 is TGTGCCAGCAACAAGGACAGGGGGCATGGTGGCTACACCTTC.

This clonotype was counted at least ten times. The J gene is TRBJ2-7, the V gene TRBV28; 10 bases map to TRBD1. Per the germline V gene, CDR1 is MDHEN and CDR2 is SYDVKM. This CDR3 region has 15 residues. V was clipped by 6 bases and J by 3 bases; unmatched bases: 8. CDR3 region: CASSRGTGDRYEQYF. As DNA, the CDR3 is TGTGCCAGCAGCCGAGGGACAGGGGATCGCTACGAGCAGTACTTC.

This clonotype occurred many times. DNA for the CDR3: TGTGCCAGCATCGGGACTAGCGGGAGTAATGAGCAGTTCTTC. Encoded protein: CASIGTSGSNEQFF. The chain couples TRBV12-3 or TRBV12-4 to TRBJ2-1; TRBD2 agrees at 14 bases. V was pared by 7 bases and J by 7 bases, with 3 bases of the junction left unmatched. This CDR3 is 14 amino acids long.

The V call is TRBV14, the J call TRBJ2-7; TRBD1 aligns across 7 bases. The CDR3 sequence is 16 residues long. CDR1 and CDR2 from the germline V gene are SGHDN and FVKESK. Germline trimming cut 4 bases from V and 6 bases from J; bases unmatched to any gene: 15. As DNA, the CDR3 is TGTGCCAGCAGCCCATTAGCAGGGACAGTGCAGTTCGAGCAGTACTTC. It codes for CASSPLAGTVQFEQYF.

The chain employs TRBV18 and TRBJ2-7; maybe TRBD2 (6 bases). Trimming shortened V by 2 bases and J by 4 bases, and 15 bases separated the two germline ends. The CDR3 runs 15 residues. Germline-derived CDR1 and CDR2 are KGHSH and LQKENI. CDR3 bases: TGTGCCAGCTCACCAAAGGGGACTTACTCTTACGAGCAGTACTTC. Translation gives CASSPKGTYSYEQYF. The full variable domain, in which reference TRBV18 and TRBJ2-7 provide the parts outside the CDR3, is NAGVMQNPRHLVRRRGQEARLRCSPMKGHSHVYWYRQLPEEGLKFMVYLQKENIIDESGMPKERFSAEFPKEGPSILRIQQVVRGDSAAYFCASSPKGTYSYEQYFGPGTRLTVT.

This clonotype was counted at least ten times. The chain employs TRBV28 and TRBJ1-4; D is undetermined. CDR1 is MDHEN and CDR2 is SYDVKM in the germline V gene. The V end was cut by 5 bases, the J end by 5 bases, with 18 bases between. The CDR3 has 16 residues. Here the CDR3 DNA reads TGTGCCAGCAGTCCCCCCAGGTGGAGCCTAAATGAAAAACTGTTTTTT. It translates to CASSPPRWSLNEKLFF.

This clonotype was detected only a few times. This chain uses TRBV6-6 with TRBJ1-3; unclear D gene. CDR3 length equals 17 residues. V was clipped by 0 bases and J by 0 bases, with 12 bases between them. Germline lookup yields CDR1 MNHNY and CDR2 SVGAGI (reference sequence). CDR3 amino acids: CASSYSRGLNSGNTIYF. The CDR3 nucleotides read TGTGCCAGCAGTTACTCCCGCGGATTAAACTCTGGAAACACCATATATTTT.

The chain combines TRBV29-1 with TRBJ2-1, with 10 bases lining up with TRBD2. Germline CDR1 SQVTM, CDR2 ANQGSEA. With V trimmed by 3 bases and J by 9 bases, 8 bases remained unmatched. The CDR3 is 14 residues long. CDR3 in amino acids: CSVDNSGRGIEQFF. The CDR3 DNA follows: TGCAGCGTTGATAACAGCGGGAGGGGTATTGAGCAGTTCTTC.

Notes on this clonotype: With a much larger clone just one base away, this may be a read error. The V call is TRBV19, the J call TRBJ1-1, with 8 bases fitting TRBD1. The junction had 1 base not matched to a gene; V was cut back by 7 bases and J by 3 bases. Germline CDR1 and CDR2: LNHDA and SQIVND (reference sequence). The CDR3 spans 12 residues. The CDR3 DNA sequence: TGTGCCAGTAAGGACAGGGACACTGAAGCTTTCTTT. It is translated as CASKDRDTEAFF.

In its sample, this clonotype was seen a few times. The chain uses TRBV11-2 and TRBJ2-1, with 8 positions matching TRBD2. Per the germline V gene, CDR1 is SGHAT and CDR2 is FQNNGV. Trimming cost V 0 bases and J 2 bases; bases outside gene matches: 6. The CDR3 has 17 amino acids. CDR3 nucleotides: TGTGCCAGCAGCTTAGAGTATTTCGGGAGGGCCTACAATGAGCAGTTCTTC. Protein product: CASSLEYFGRAYNEQFF.

A few counts support this clonotype. The J gene is TRBJ2-5, the V gene TRBV9; TRBD2 aligns across 8 bases. Per germline, CDR1 SGDLS and CDR2 YYNGEE. V lost 2 bases, J lost 2 bases, and 5 bases stayed unmatched. The CDR3 extends over 15 amino acids. The DNA for the CDR3 is TGTGCCAGCAGCGTGGCTAGCGGGCTACAAGAGACCCAGTACTTC. Its translation is CASSVASGLQETQYF.

V gene TRBV7-2 combines with J gene TRBJ2-1, with D perhaps TRBD2 (6 bases). The ends were cut back, 2 bases at V and 2 bases at J, with 10 bases in the middle. The length of the CDR3 is 15 residues. Per the germline V gene, CDR1 is SGHTA and CDR2 is FQGNSA. CDR3 nucleotides: TGTGCCAGCAGCTTAATAACTAGCCCCTACAATGAGCAGTTCTTC. Protein product: CASSLITSPYNEQFF. Complete variable domain (other parts from reference TRBV7-2 and TRBJ2-1): GAGVSQSPSNKVTEKGKDVELRCDPISGHTALYWYRQSLGQGLEFLIYFQGNSAPDKSGLPSDRFSAERTGGSVSTLTIQRTQQEDSAVYLCASSLITSPYNEQFFGPGTRLTVL.

The J gene is TRBJ2-1, the V gene TRBV9; 8 positions match TRBD2. Germline assignment: CDR1 SGDLS and CDR2 YYNGEE. The CDR3 runs 15 residues. V was clipped by 3 bases and J by 2 bases; unmatched bases: 4. The CDR3 DNA reads TGTGCCAGCAGCGCGAGCGGGAGTCCCTACAATGAGCAGTTCTTC. This codes for CASSASGSPYNEQFF.

The chain combines TRBV27 with TRBJ1-1; perhaps TRBD1 as D (6 bases). The CDR3 is 15 residues long. Deletions cut 5 bases from V and 5 bases from J, with 18 bases between. The germline V gene has CDR1 MNHEY and CDR2 SMNVEV (reference sequence). The CDR3, as DNA: TGTGCCAGCAGTCCCCTCGACCGGGGGCGGACTGAAGCTTTCTTT. This sequence encodes CASSPLDRGRTEAFF.

This clonotype was recorded at least ten times. The chain uses TRBV11-2 and TRBJ1-3; D remains ambiguous. Between the trimmed V and J ends, which lost 5 bases and 0 bases, there was a span of 11 bases. Germline V CDR1 and CDR2: SGHAT, FQNNGV. The length of the CDR3 is 15 residues. In DNA form, the CDR3 reads TGTGCCAGCAGCCAAACGGACGGCTCTGGAAACACCATATATTTT. Translating gives CASSQTDGSGNTIYF.

The chain couples TRBV7-9 to TRBJ2-1, with D possibly matching TRBD2 (5 bases). V lost 3 bases, J lost 8 bases, and 17 bases lay in between. The CDR3 sequence is 15 residues long. Per germline, CDR1 SEHNR and CDR2 FQNEAQ (reference sequence). As DNA, the CDR3 is TGTGCCAGCAGCTTCCCACCGGACTGGAATTATGAGCAGTTCTTC. As protein: CASSFPPDWNYEQFF.

As regards this clonotype: Germline is not matched at one junction end, which may reflect a read error. This sequence joins TRBV6-5 and TRBJ1-1; weak D call: TRBD1 (6 bases). CDR1 and CDR2 from the germline V gene are MNHEY and SVGAGI. The CDR3 is 15 amino acids. CDR3 in DNA: TGTGCCAGCAGTTACTCGACGCAGGGGAAGGCTGAAGCTCTCTTT. Its protein product is CASSYSTQGKAEALF.